The 30 T cell receptor beta chains given below trace back to one sample, sequenced in a study of T-cell reconstitution after alpha-beta-depleted transplantation in children. A TCRbeta library incorporating unique molecular identifiers was prepared. TCRdb re-analysed the PCR reads in MiXCR, keeping a single row per CDR3 protein. The table lists about 120,000 distinct CDR3 sequences, 10% of them singletons. The specimen comprised PBMCs, sampled before TCRalphabeta/CD19-depleted stem cell transplant. The source is a boy younger than 10 with acute lymphoblastic leukemia, due to receive a stem cell transplant.

This clonotype was counted a few times. The J gene is TRBJ2-3, the V gene TRBV7-9; 7 bases match TRBD2. Per the germline V gene, CDR1 is SEHNR and CDR2 is FQNEAQ (reference sequence). Losses at the gene ends were 4 bases for V and 5 bases for J; bases not matched to a gene: 15. This CDR3 contains 17 residues. The DNA of the CDR3 is TGTGCCAGCAGCTCTAACAAGGGGCGGGAGAAAGGAGATACGCAGTATTTT. This gives the protein CASSSNKGREKGDTQYF.

This clonotype was found many times. At one boundary the junction diverges from the germline segment, which might be a read error. The chain links TRBV6-1 to TRBJ2-1; 13 nucleotides match TRBD2. CDR1 MNHNS and CDR2 SASEGT come from the germline V gene. The CDR3 is 14 amino acids. CDR3 protein: CASSPSGLAGVLIF. The CDR3 DNA follows: TGTGCCAGCAGTCCCTCTGGACTAGCGGGAGTCTTAATCTTC.

This clonotype was seen a handful of times. V gene TRBV4-2 combines with J gene TRBJ1-2; weak D call: TRBD1 (5 bases). Germline V gene data show CDR1 as LGHNA and CDR2 as YNFKEQ. Trimming cost V 0 bases and J 7 bases, with 15 bases left between them. The CDR3 extends over 15 amino acids. The CDR3 loop reads CASSQDLAGLSGYTF. In nucleotides, the CDR3 is TGTGCCAGCAGCCAAGATCTGGCAGGGTTGAGTGGCTACACCTTC.

There are a few counts of this clonotype. This rearrangement joins TRBV19 to TRBJ1-2; D is possibly TRBD1 (5 bases). V lost 5 bases and J lost 0, with 16 bases in between. CDR3 length: 16 amino acids. The V gene's germline CDR1 is LNHDA and CDR2 SQIVND (reference sequence). The CDR3 DNA reads TGTGCCAGTAGTCCCTTTGACAGACGTTCTAACTATGGCTACACCTTC. It codes for CASSPFDRRSNYGYTF.

This rearrangement joins TRBV14 to TRBJ2-5; D remains unclear. Germline CDR1 SGHDN, CDR2 FVKESK. Trimming removed 0 bases at V and 1 base at J, with 6 bases between. CDR3 length equals 14 residues. CDR3 nucleotides: TGTGCCAGCAGCCAAGATCTGGGCCAAGAGACCCAGTACTTC. The encoded protein is CASSQDLGQETQYF.

There are a few counts of this clonotype. The chain joins TRBV6-5 to TRBJ2-3; tentative D call: TRBD1 (5 bases). CDR1 and CDR2 (germline): MNHEY, SVGAGI. V was trimmed by 5 bases and J by 1 base, leaving 16 bases between them. The CDR3 consists of 16 residues. CDR3 sequence: CASSHRPSWGTDTQYF. The CDR3 nucleotides are TGTGCCAGCAGTCACAGGCCCTCTTGGGGCACAGATACGCAGTATTTT.

The CDR3 DNA is TGTGCCAGCAGCCCCCTAGGTCTAGCGGCCCACAATGAGCAGTTCTTC. Its protein product is CASSPLGLAAHNEQFF. This sequence joins TRBV7-9 and TRBJ2-1; TRBD2 agrees at 7 bases. With V trimmed by 5 bases and J by 5 bases, 12 bases remained unmatched. CDR1 SEHNR and CDR2 FQNEAQ come from the germline V gene (reference sequence). The CDR3 totals 16 residues.

This clonotype appeared a few times. The genes are TRBV7-9 and TRBJ2-7, with 7 bases matching TRBD2. The V and J ends lost 5 bases and 2 bases, in that order; junction bases with no gene match: 9. The CDR3 loop spans 15 amino acids. Germline CDR1 is SEHNR and CDR2 is FQNEAQ (reference sequence). As DNA, the CDR3 is TGTGCCAGCAGCCCCCCTGATGGGACTACCTACGAGCAGTACTTC. This codes for CASSPPDGTTYEQYF.

This clonotype was seen at least ten times. V gene TRBV7-8 combines with J gene TRBJ2-2, with D perhaps TRBD2 (5 bases). Germline CDR1 is SGHVS and CDR2 is FQNEAQ. Trimming cost V 3 bases and J 4 bases, with 15 bases left between them. The CDR3 extends over 16 amino acids. This chain's CDR3 is CASSFLGSEGTGELFF. For the CDR3, the DNA is TGTGCCAGCAGCTTCCTCGGTAGCGAGGGCACCGGGGAGCTGTTTTTT. The whole variable domain, remainder taken from reference TRBV7-8 and TRBJ2-2, is GAGVSQSPRYKVAKRGQDVALRCDPISGHVSLFWYQQALGQGPEFLTYFQNEAQLDKSGLPSDRFFAERPEGSVSTLKIQRTQQEDSAVYLCASSFLGSEGTGELFFGEGSRLTVL.

The chain couples TRBV12-3 or TRBV12-4 to TRBJ2-7; D is ambiguous. V lost 5 bases to trimming and J lost 6 bases, with 14 bases between them. This CDR3 comprises 13 residues. In nucleotides, the CDR3 is TGTGCCAGCAGTACCCCCGTTGCGACCGAGCAGTACTTC. Its protein product is CASSTPVATEQYF.

Turning to this clonotype: An end of the junction differs from the germline gene, which may be a read error. V is TRBV7-2 and J is TRBJ2-1; D remains unclear. The germline V gene has CDR1 SGHTA and CDR2 FQGNSA. The CDR3 loop spans 13 amino acids. The CDR3 region has the DNA TGTGCCACCAGCTACGACCCCTCCGATGAGCAGTTCTTC. It yields the protein CATSYDPSDEQFF.

Many counts were recorded for this clonotype. V gene TRBV5-1 combines with J gene TRBJ2-5; D remains ambiguous. With 4 bases removed from V and 1 base from J, the gap between germline ends came to 17 bases. Germline lookup yields CDR1 SGHRS and CDR2 YFSETQ. The CDR3 has 16 amino acids. The CDR3 DNA is TGCGCCAGCAGCGAACCTCATCTTGACGGCCAAGAGACCCAGTACTTC. Translated, it gives CASSEPHLDGQETQYF.

This chain links TRBV12-3 or TRBV12-4 with TRBJ1-3, with D tentatively TRBD1 (5 bases). The CDR3 is 16 amino acids. V gave up 3 bases and J gave up 2 bases, with 14 bases separating them. CDR3 loop: CASSLSLGVPGNTIYF. The DNA of the CDR3 is TGTGCCAGCAGTTTGTCGTTGGGGGTCCCTGGAAACACCATATATTTT.

This clonotype was picked up a small number of times. Here the CDR3 reads CASRSGTGPSGANVLTF. The CDR3 DNA sequence: TGCGCCAGCAGATCCGGGACAGGCCCATCTGGGGCCAACGTCCTGACTTTC. The chain joins TRBV5-1 to TRBJ2-6; 8 bases align to TRBD1. With 5 bases clipped from V and 1 base from J, the junction kept 8 bases outside the gene matches. There are 17 residues in the CDR3. Germline loops: CDR1 SGHRS, CDR2 YFSETQ.

The gene calls are TRBV5-1 and TRBJ2-2; 10 positions match TRBD2. The CDR3 extends over 18 amino acids. After removal of 0 bases from V and 0 bases from J, the junction contained 5 bases not matched to a gene. CDR1 and CDR2 (germline): SGHRS, YFSETQ. DNA of the CDR3: TGCGCCAGCAGCTTGGTTCCTAGCGGGAGCGCGAACACCGGGGAGCTGTTTTTT. Encoded protein: CASSLVPSGSANTGELFF. Together with reference TRBV5-1 and TRBJ2-2, the CDR3 gives the full variable domain: KAGVTQTPRYLIKTRGQQVTLSCSPISGHRSVSWYQQTPGQGLQFLFEYFSETQRNKGNFPGRFSGRQFSNSRSEMNVSTLELGDSALYLCASSLVPSGSANTGELFFGEGSRLTVL.

The genes are TRBV5-6 and TRBJ2-1, with a possible D match to TRBD1 (5 bases). V gave up 1 base and J gave up 9 bases, with 8 bases separating them. The germline V gene has CDR1 SGHDT and CDR2 YYEEEE. CDR3 size: 12 residues. The CDR3 here is CASSLRGREQFF. DNA of the CDR3: TGTGCCAGCAGCTTGAGGGGTCGTGAGCAGTTCTTC. Combining the CDR3 with reference TRBV5-6 and TRBJ2-1 gives the whole variable domain DAGVTQSPTHLIKTRGQQVTLRCSPKSGHDTVSWYQQALGQGPQFIFQYYEEEERQRGNFPDRFSGHQFPNYSSELNVNALLLGDSALYLCASSLRGREQFFGPGTRLTVL.

CDR3 amino acids: CATSRARGASTEAFF. DNA for the CDR3: TGTGCCACCAGCAGAGCACGGGGGGCCAGTACTGAAGCTTTCTTT. The chain combines TRBV15 with TRBJ1-1; D is perhaps TRBD1 (6 bases). This CDR3 region has 15 residues. Per the germline V gene, CDR1 is LNHNV and CDR2 is YYDKDF (reference sequence). V was cut by 1 base and J by 5 bases, with 14 bases left in between.

CDR3 sequence (DNA): TGTGCCACCAGCAGACAAGGACAGCCCCAGCATTTT. It encodes CATSRQGQPQHF. This chain connects TRBV15 to TRBJ1-5; D not certain. Trimming stripped 2 bases from V and 7 bases from J, with 6 bases between. In germline, CDR1 is LNHNV, CDR2 YYDKDF (reference sequence). There are 12 residues in the CDR3. The entire variable domain, with the rest obtained from reference TRBV15 and TRBJ1-5, is as follows: DAMVIQNPRYQVTQFGKPVTLSCSQTLNHNVMYWYQQKSSQAPKLLFHYYDKDFNNEADTPDNFQSRRPNTSFCFLDIRSPGLGDTAMYLCATSRQGQPQHFGDGTRLSIL.

This sequence joins TRBV3-1 and TRBJ2-2; D gene uncertain. V was clipped by 3 bases and J by 0 bases, with 5 bases between them. The CDR3 is made up of 14 amino acids. Germline values: CDR1 LGHDT, CDR2 YNNKEL (reference sequence). CDR3 in DNA: TGTGCCAGCAGCCATTTCCCGAACACCGGGGAGCTGTTTTTT. This translates into CASSHFPNTGELFF.

Remarks on this clonotype: The junction departs from germline at one end; a sequencing error may be responsible. The rearrangement uses TRBV19 and TRBJ2-5, with unresolved D. Germline-derived CDR1 and CDR2 are LNHDA and SQIVND (reference sequence). The CDR3 spans 16 residues. The CDR3 region is CPSSRFRTKRVETQYF. The DNA of the CDR3 is TGTCCCAGTAGTAGGTTCCGGACCAAACGTGTAGAGACCCAGTACTTC.

This chain uses TRBV7-9 with TRBJ1-1; no definite D call. V dropped 2 bases and J dropped 2 bases, with 6 bases sitting between them. The CDR3 consists of 13 residues. CDR1 SEHNR and CDR2 FQNEAQ come from the germline V gene (reference sequence). The CDR3 region is CASSLSANTEAFF. CDR3 DNA: TGTGCCAGCAGCTTATCGGCTAACACTGAAGCTTTCTTT.

This clonotype was observed a handful of times. The chain links TRBV20-1 to TRBJ1-2; D is unresolved. V was shortened by 0 bases and J by 5 bases, with 4 bases between the two germline ends. Germline V lookup: CDR1 DFQATT, CDR2 SNEGSKA (reference sequence). This CDR3 has 11 residues. The CDR3 region is CSAREGYGYTF. The DNA of the CDR3 is TGCAGTGCTAGAGAAGGTTATGGCTACACCTTC.

This clonotype was recorded at least ten times. V usage is TRBV5-1 and J usage is TRBJ2-3; 10 nucleotides agree with TRBD2. The CDR3 runs to 16 residues. After removal of 1 base from V and 3 bases from J, the junction contained 5 bases not matched to a gene. Germline loops: CDR1 SGHRS, CDR2 YFSETQ. CDR3: CASSLPSGSGTDTQYF. The CDR3 DNA is TGCGCCAGCAGCTTGCCTAGCGGGAGTGGGACAGATACGCAGTATTTT.

This clonotype was observed a few times. This chain connects TRBV20-1 to TRBJ2-7; no clear D. This CDR3 has 13 residues. Germline V gene sequence: CDR1 DFQATT, CDR2 SNEGSKA (reference sequence). V dropped 1 base and J dropped 1 base, with 8 bases sitting between them. The CDR3, as DNA: TGCAGTGCTAGAGTTGTCTCTTCCTACGAGCAGTACTTC. Protein sequence: CSARVVSSYEQYF.

The table lists this clonotype with a few counts. The CDR3 DNA reads as TGTGCCAGCAGCTTTGGACAGGCATATGGCTACACCTTC. It yields the protein CASSFGQAYGYTF. This chain joins TRBV7-8 and TRBJ1-2, with TRBD1 matching over 7 bases. The V segment lost 3 bases and the J segment 5 bases; nucleotides outside the gene matches: 3. The CDR3 extends over 13 amino acids. The V gene's germline CDR1 is SGHVS and CDR2 FQNEAQ.

The chain combines TRBV21-1 with TRBJ2-3; the table gives TRBD1 as D, unverified against the DNA. TRBV21-1 is noted as a pseudogene. CDR3 length: 14 residues. This CDR3 is CASTLGDGTDTQYF. CDR3 nucleotides: TGTGCCAGCACCTTGGGGGATGGTACAGATACGCAGTATTTT.

In its sample, this clonotype was seen many times. V is TRBV29-1 and J is TRBJ1-1; maybe TRBD1 (5 bases). The CDR3 is made up of 13 amino acids. Trimming removed 4 bases at V and 5 bases at J, with 14 bases between. Germline V lookup: CDR1 SQVTM, CDR2 ANQGSEA. For the CDR3, the DNA is TGCAGCGTTGCCGGCAGGGAGGGGACTGAAGCTTTCTTT. Protein: CSVAGREGTEAFF.

This clonotype has a count of ten or more. The chain has TRBV10-1 and TRBJ2-4; D remains unclear. V lost 2 bases and J 2 bases, leaving 13 bases between the germline ends. The CDR3 length is 16 residues. CDR1 and CDR2 from the germline V gene are WNHNN and SYGVQD (reference sequence). The CDR3 is CASSEIRSLTKNIQYF. CDR3 DNA sequence: TGCGCCAGCAGTGAGATTCGGTCTCTAACCAAAAACATTCAGTACTTC.

This clonotype has a handful of counts. J is TRBJ1-1 and V is TRBV5-1; 8 bases are a match to TRBD1. The junction had 5 bases not matched to a gene; V was cut back by 6 bases and J by 4 bases. CDR3 length: 13 residues. From germline, CDR1 is SGHRS and CDR2 YFSETQ. CDR3 sequence reads: CASISDRATEAFF. CDR3 sequence (DNA): TGCGCCAGCATCTCGGACAGGGCCACTGAAGCTTTCTTT.

This clonotype has just a few counts. The chain is built from TRBV7-9 and TRBJ1-5, with D uncertain. Germline CDR1 reads SEHNR; CDR2 reads FQNEAQ (reference sequence). V was pared by 1 base and J by 11 bases, with 9 bases between. The length of the CDR3 is 12 residues. The CDR3 sequence is CASSLEDGAQHF. CDR3 in DNA: TGTGCCAGCAGCTTAGAAGATGGGGCCCAGCATTTT.